This passage covers 30 T cell receptor beta chains from one sample sequenced in a study of blood T cell repertoires in COVID-19. Only in-frame clones appear in the TCRdb table, and some are missing; sequencing was by immunoSEQ multiplex PCR. Of approximately 300,000 clones listed, roughly nine tenths are singletons. The sample consisted of peripheral blood. Receptors originate from a man aged 18 to 35 with active or convalescent COVID-19.

This chain joins TRBV19 and TRBJ2-1; TRBD2 might be the D (5 bases). V was shortened by 6 bases and J by 6 bases, with 6 bases between the two germline ends. CDR1 LNHDA and CDR2 SQIVND come from the germline V gene (reference sequence). The CDR3 loop spans 11 amino acids. This CDR3 reads CASRLANEQFF. DNA for the CDR3: TGTGCCAGTAGGCTAGCCAATGAGCAGTTCTTC. The full variable domain, completed using reference TRBV19 and TRBJ2-1, is DGGITQSPKYLFRKEGQNVTLSCEQNLNHDAMYWYRQDPGQGLRLIYYSQIVNDFQKGDIAEGYSVSREKKESFPLTVTSAQKNPTAFYLCASRLANEQFFGPGTRLTVL.

The rearrangement joins TRBV28 to TRBJ2-7; 8 bases are shared with TRBD2. With 1 base clipped from V and 4 bases from J, the junction kept 15 bases outside the gene matches. Germline V gene data show CDR1 as MDHEN and CDR2 as SYDVKM. The CDR3 is 18 residues long. The CDR3 reads CASSLSAIASGFPYEQYF. The CDR3 DNA reads as TGTGCCAGCAGTTTATCAGCTATCGCTAGCGGGTTCCCATACGAGCAGTACTTC.

The chain combines TRBV28 with TRBJ2-7; 7 bases match TRBD1. This CDR3 is built from 13 residues. Looked up from germline, CDR1 is MDHEN and CDR2 is SYDVKM. With 7 bases clipped from V and 2 bases from J, the junction kept 5 bases outside the gene matches. The CDR3 loop reads CASKDRVAYEQYF. The CDR3 nucleotides are TGTGCCAGCAAAGACAGGGTAGCCTACGAGCAGTACTTC.

This chain joins TRBV10-3 and TRBJ2-1; 15 bases align to TRBD2. V gave up 2 bases and J gave up 5 bases; unmatched junction bases: 1. CDR1 is ENHRY and CDR2 is SYGVKD in the germline V gene. This CDR3 is 16 amino acids long. In nucleotides, the CDR3 is TGTGCCATCAGTGAGGGGACTAGCGGGGGGCACAATGAGCAGTTCTTC. Amino acid sequence: CAISEGTSGGHNEQFF.

This chain joins TRBV14 and TRBJ1-1, with 9 positions matching TRBD1. CDR1 SGHDN and CDR2 FVKESK come from the germline V gene. V was pared by 6 bases and J by 0 bases, with 5 bases of the junction left unmatched. This CDR3 is 15 amino acids long. CDR3 DNA: TGTGCCAGCAGTCAACAGGGGGCCGTGAACACTGAAGCTTTCTTT. Protein product: CASSQQGAVNTEAFF.

The V gene is TRBV9, the J gene TRBJ1-6, with 8 bases matching TRBD1. Germline CDR1 and CDR2: SGDLS and YYNGEE. Germline trimming cut 3 bases from V and 8 bases from J; bases unmatched to any gene: 10. This CDR3 has 16 residues. CDR3 loop: CASSAKKTGGDSPLHF. Written as DNA, the CDR3 is TGTGCCAGCAGCGCAAAGAAAACAGGGGGGGATTCACCCCTCCACTTT.

In its sample, this clone was seen once. The rearrangement links TRBV28 to TRBJ2-7; D not resolved. V lost 6 bases and J 3 bases, leaving 15 bases between the germline ends. In germline, CDR1 is MDHEN, CDR2 SYDVKM. The CDR3 sequence is 14 residues long. The CDR3 sequence: CASRVQSRFYEQYF. In nucleotides, the CDR3 is TGTGCCAGCAGGGTGCAATCACGGTTCTACGAGCAGTACTTC.

The CDR3 bases are TGTGCCAGCAGTTACACACGACTAGGCGAGCAGTACTTC. Translating it yields CASSYTRLGEQYF. The chain links TRBV6-5 to TRBJ2-7, with TRBD2 as a possible D gene (6 bases). CDR3 length: 13 residues. Trimming removed 2 bases from V and 6 bases from J, with 11 bases in between. The germline CDR1 and CDR2 sequences are MNHEY and SVGAGI.

The rearrangement uses TRBV11-2 and TRBJ1-1; D gene ambiguous. Germline CDR1 is SGHAT and CDR2 is FQNNGV. V was shortened by 10 bases and J by 3 bases, with 15 bases between the two germline ends. The CDR3 sequence is 13 residues long. The CDR3 sequence is CATSSRGYTEAFF. The CDR3 nucleotides read TGTGCCACCTCGTCACGGGGATACACTGAAGCTTTCTTT.

The chain uses TRBV7-9 and TRBJ2-3; D possibly corresponds to TRBD2 (5 bases). Germline V gene sequence: CDR1 SEHNR, CDR2 FQNEAQ (reference sequence). Trimming took 5 bases from V and 7 from J, leaving 10 bases between them. The CDR3 runs 12 residues. The chain's CDR3 is CASSPEEYTQYF. CDR3 DNA sequence: TGTGCCAGCAGCCCGGAGGAGTATACGCAGTATTTT.

The chain joins TRBV7-2 to TRBJ2-4; TRBD1 is a possible D gene (6 bases). The V end was cut by 5 bases, the J end by 6 bases, with 14 bases between. CDR3 length: 14 amino acids. The germline V gene encodes CDR1 SGHTA and CDR2 FQGNSA. CDR3 sequence reads: CASSPRPDRNIQYF. The CDR3 DNA sequence: TGTGCCAGCAGCCCCCGGCCGGACAGAAACATTCAGTACTTC.

In DNA, the CDR3 is TGTGCCAGCTCTCAACAGGGAAGCGGAAACACCATATATTTT. Its translation is CASSQQGSGNTIYF. The rearrangement links TRBV18 to TRBJ1-3; possible D gene TRBD1, 6 bases. The CDR3 is made up of 14 amino acids. Germline V gene lookup returns CDR1 KGHSH and CDR2 LQKENI. Deletions cut 6 bases from V and 4 bases from J, with 13 bases between.

This chain uses TRBV15 with TRBJ1-2; D is undetermined. The V gene's germline CDR1 is LNHNV and CDR2 YYDKDF (reference sequence). This CDR3 spans 12 amino acids. Trimming removed 6 bases from V and 7 bases from J, with 12 bases in between. The chain's CDR3 is CATRLAPGGYTF. CDR3 in DNA: TGTGCCACCAGACTAGCTCCGGGTGGCTACACCTTC.

The V gene is TRBV7-8, the J gene TRBJ2-7, with unresolved D. The V and J ends lost 4 bases and 4 bases respectively, with 8 bases between them. Germline lookup yields CDR1 SGHVS and CDR2 FQNEAQ. The CDR3 length is 12 residues. The CDR3 loop reads CASSSLSYEQYF. Written as DNA, the CDR3 is TGTGCCAGCAGCTCCCTTAGTTACGAGCAGTACTTC.

CDR3 sequence: CASSSPQGMEQETQYF. CDR3 nucleotide sequence: TGTGCCAGCAGCTCACCCCAGGGGATGGAACAAGAGACCCAGTACTTC. The chain links TRBV5-4 to TRBJ2-5, with D possibly TRBD1 on 6 matching bases. The CDR3 sequence is 16 residues long. Germline-derived CDR1 and CDR2 are SGHNT and YYREEE (reference sequence). V was shortened by 3 bases and J by 2 bases, with 17 bases between the two germline ends. Variable domain in full (rest from reference TRBV5-4 and TRBJ2-5): ETGVTQSPTHLIKTRGQQVTLRCSSQSGHNTVSWYQQALGQGPQFIFQYYREEENGRGNFPPRFSGLQFPNYSSELNVNALELDDSALYLCASSSPQGMEQETQYFGPGTRLLVL.

The rearrangement links TRBV2 to TRBJ1-6; the match to TRBD1 covers 7 bases. The CDR3 is 16 residues long. CDR1 is SNHLY, CDR2 FYNNEI, per germline. The trim removed 6 bases at V and 6 bases at J, leaving 11 bases unmatched. The CDR3: CASRFDRAPLNSPLHF. CDR3 in DNA: TGTGCCAGCAGGTTCGACAGGGCGCCTCTTAATTCACCCCTCCACTTT.

CDR3 in DNA: TGCGCCAGCACAACCCTCTGGGGGAGGCCTAATGAAAAACTGTTTTTT. This gives the protein CASTTLWGRPNEKLFF. The chain has TRBV4-1 and TRBJ1-4; TRBD1 is a possible D gene (5 bases). V lost 7 bases and J 3 bases, leaving 18 bases between the germline ends. This CDR3 comprises 16 residues. Per the germline V gene, CDR1 is MGHRA and CDR2 is YSYEKL.

The sample holds a few counts of this clone. The V and J genes are TRBV19 and TRBJ1-2; 9 bases match TRBD1. V shed 5 bases and J 3 bases; nucleotides not matched to a gene: 1. The CDR3 totals 13 residues. The germline gives CDR1 LNHDA, CDR2 SQIVND (reference sequence). The CDR3 reads CASSRTGDYGYTF. Written as DNA, the CDR3 is TGTGCCAGTAGTCGGACAGGGGACTATGGCTACACCTTC.

The CDR3 here is CASSFGGGAGEAFF. CDR3 DNA sequence: TGTGCCAGCAGTTTCGGAGGGGGCGCAGGGGAAGCTTTCTTT. V usage is TRBV27 and J usage is TRBJ1-1; 7 nucleotides agree with TRBD1. Unmatched junction bases numbered 9, after V lost 3 bases and J lost 8 bases. CDR3 length equals 14 residues. The germline gives CDR1 MNHEY, CDR2 SMNVEV (reference sequence).

On this clone itself: A read error likely explains this, since a far larger clone differs by one base. The chain carries TRBV2 and TRBJ1-1; 7 nucleotides line up with TRBD1. Germline V gene lookup returns CDR1 SNHLY and CDR2 FYNNEI. The CDR3 has 13 amino acids. V gave up 3 bases and J gave up 3 bases; unmatched junction bases: 1. CDR3 in amino acids: CASSDRGYTEAFF. In nucleotides, the CDR3 is TGTGCCAGCAGTGACAGGGGGTACACTGAAGCTTTCTTT.

This clone was seen just once. V gene TRBV29-1 combines with J gene TRBJ1-2; D is possibly TRBD1 (6 bases). This CDR3 is built from 12 residues. Germline V gene sequence: CDR1 SQVTM, CDR2 ANQGSEA. The ends were cut back, 6 bases at V and 4 bases at J, with 12 bases in the middle. The CDR3 bases are TGCAGCGTCACGTCAGGGGCCTATGGCTACACCTTC. It translates to CSVTSGAYGYTF.

Note on this clone: The junction departs from germline at one end; a sequencing error may be responsible. The chain carries TRBV4-1 and TRBJ2-7; TRBD1 matches at 7 bases. Germline assignment: CDR1 MGHRA and CDR2 YSYEKL. This CDR3 has 12 residues. The CDR3, as DNA: TGCGCCAGCAGCCAAGGAGGGGACAGACGGTTCTTC. Protein sequence: CASSQGGDRRFF.

The chain is built from TRBV19 and TRBJ1-4; the match to TRBD1 covers 8 bases. V shed 3 bases, J shed 4 bases, and the junction held 4 bases outside the gene matches. Germline V CDR1 and CDR2: LNHDA, SQIVND (reference sequence). There are 15 residues in the CDR3. The CDR3 is CASSMAGGGNEKLFF. The CDR3 DNA sequence: TGTGCCAGTAGTATGGCAGGGGGCGGTAATGAAAAACTGTTTTTT.

The V gene is TRBV9, the J gene TRBJ2-7, with 8 bases identical to TRBD1. The V gene's germline CDR1 is SGDLS and CDR2 YYNGEE. The CDR3 contains 15 residues. Trimming took 0 bases from V and 2 from J; bases not matched to a gene: 4. Here the CDR3 DNA reads TGTGCCAGCAGCGTAGGGCAGGGGGCGACCTACGAGCAGTACTTC. Its protein product is CASSVGQGATYEQYF.

This clone was seen only once. This chain uses TRBV21-1 with TRBJ1-5; TRBD1, the table's D call, was not compared with the DNA. TRBV21-1 is flagged as a pseudogene. This CDR3 comprises 15 residues. This CDR3 reads CASSYFRGSNQPQHF. The CDR3 DNA sequence: TGTGCCAGCAGCTACTTTAGGGGTAGCAATCAGCCCCAGCATTTT.

This chain uses TRBV27 with TRBJ2-1, with 8 nucleotides matching TRBD2. Germline CDR1 is MNHEY and CDR2 is SMNVEV (reference sequence). This CDR3 has 18 residues. Germline trimming cut 6 bases from V and 4 bases from J; bases unmatched to any gene: 17. In DNA form, the CDR3 reads TGTGCCAGCAGCCCACCCTCCGGGACCAGCGGGAGTTACAATGAGCAGTTCTTC. Protein sequence: CASSPPSGTSGSYNEQFF.

This clone was counted a few times. DNA for the CDR3: TGTGCCACCAGTGACCCGGGACTACCAACGAGCTCCTACAATGAGCAGTTCTTC. It specifies CATSDPGLPTSSYNEQFF. The V gene is TRBV24-1, the J gene TRBJ2-1, with TRBD2 matching 7 bases. V lost 4 bases and J lost 0; bases outside the gene matches: 11. The germline V gene encodes CDR1 KGHDR and CDR2 SFDVKD. The CDR3 is 18 amino acids.

J is TRBJ2-7 and V is TRBV27, with a tentative D call TRBD1 (6 bases). The CDR3 is 15 amino acids. Trimming cost V 0 bases and J 3 bases, with 12 bases left between them. The germline V gene encodes CDR1 MNHEY and CDR2 SMNVEV (reference sequence). The DNA for the CDR3 is TGTGCCAGCAGTTTATCCCCGCAGGGGAACTACGAGCAGTACTTC. The encoded protein is CASSLSPQGNYEQYF.

The chain has TRBV7-2 and TRBJ1-6, with TRBD1 as a possible D gene (5 bases). Germline CDR1 and CDR2: SGHTA and FQGNSA. Trimming removed 5 bases at V and 7 bases at J, with 6 bases between. The CDR3 is made up of 12 amino acids. CDR3 sequence reads: CASSRQNSPLHF. CDR3 sequence (DNA): TGTGCCAGCAGCAGACAGAATTCACCCCTCCACTTT. Filled out from reference TRBV7-2 and TRBJ1-6, the complete variable domain reads GAGVSQSPSNKVTEKGKDVELRCDPISGHTALYWYRQSLGQGLEFLIYFQGNSAPDKSGLPSDRFSAERTGGSVSTLTIQRTQQEDSAVYLCASSRQNSPLHFGNGTRLTVT.

This clone was counted a single time. The chain uses TRBV2 and TRBJ2-7, with 11 bases matching TRBD2. The CDR3 sequence is 15 residues long. J gave up 1 base and V 10 bases, and 9 bases lay outside the gene matches. Germline V gives CDR1 SNHLY, CDR2 FYNNEI. The CDR3 loop reads CATQLAGERSYEQYF. CDR3 nucleotides: TGTGCCACCCAACTAGCGGGAGAAAGGTCCTACGAGCAGTACTTC.